The subject of this entry is one T cell receptor (beta chain). As yet, its antigen is unknown. RNA transcripts served as template for amplifying TCR beta CDR3 sequences. Second-round multiplex PCR followed a first-round RT-PCR using HTBI primers. Via MiXCR, TCRdb re-called the multiplex PCR reads, giving one row per CDR3 protein. The sample comprises 660,000 or so distinct CDR3 sequences, over 40% of which are singletons, and over 2.5% rests with the top ten. The CDR3 spans 15 residues. Trimming removed 4 bases from V and 3 bases from J; junction bases left unmatched: 10. CDR1 and CDR2 from the germline V gene are SGHDT and YYEEEE. The data derive from a study of Graves' ophthalmopathy and Graves' hyperthyroidism. The study's findings and limits: In separating ophthalmopathy from stable hyperthyroidism, a 13-signature model achieved 85% to 90% sensitivity and 81.08% specificity.

For donors with ophthalmopathy, the disease showed moderate-to-severe activity, reached CAS ≥3 and NOSPECS ≥4, and had lasted under 3 months. J is TRBJ2-7 and V is TRBV5-6; TRBD2 agrees at 7 bases. The sequencing sample was made of peripheral blood. The receptor was isolated from an adult man with Graves' ophthalmopathy. DNA of the CDR3: TGTGCCAGCAGCCCCTCCAGCGGGATTTTCTACGAGCAGTACTTC. Translating gives CASSPSSGIFYEQYF.